Sequencing of this T cell receptor (beta chain) was carried out in a study of blood T cells in healthy people across ages. Sample-barcoded 5' priming and a J-beta primer mix drove a second PCR of 7 to 11 cycles. The template-switch adaptor was a 5' adaptor with 12 random nucleotides. It tagged each cDNA molecule. Using its own MiXCR run on the 5' RACE reads, TCRdb lists one record per CDR3 protein. Of about 680,000 distinct CDR3 sequences in the sample, more than 40% were seen once. The source of this sequence is a woman aged 60-75 years in good health. Material: blood.

The CDR3 spells CSVGRANGELFF. In nucleotides, the CDR3 is TGCAGCGTTGGCAGGGCAAACGGGGAGCTGTTTTTT. V is TRBV29-1 and J is TRBJ2-2; TRBD1 might be the D (5 bases). The CDR3 runs 12 residues. CDR1 is SQVTM, CDR2 ANQGSEA, per germline. V was shortened by 4 bases and J by 7 bases, with 10 bases between the two germline ends.